Following are 2 T cell receptor beta chains from one sample sequenced in a study of OX40 agonist ivuxolimab in advanced cancers. The library was prepared using the immunoSEQ multiplex PCR assay. The immuneACCESS repertoire file appears here via TCRdb, limited to in-frame rearrangements. These files lack a portion of the clones; in checked studies, under half of the deficit traces to unresolved V genes, and the cause of the others is not known. The sample yields around 67,000 clones; 88% were counted once. Around 0.97% of the sample comes from the top ten. The sample here was CD4+ or CD8+ T cells sorted from blood, taken in a trial of the OX40 agonist ivuxolimab. Receptors were obtained from an adult with an advanced solid tumor such as melanoma, head and neck, liver or kidney cancer.

The chain is built from TRBV27 and TRBJ2-3; D is perhaps TRBD1 or TRBD2 (6 bases each). The germline gives CDR1 MNHEY, CDR2 SMNVEV (reference sequence). Trimming left V 8 bases short and J 2 bases short, with 17 bases between. This CDR3 comprises 15 residues. DNA for the CDR3: TGTGCCAGCTGGGGGGCTGGGTGGAACACAGATACGCAGTATTTT. This codes for CASWGAGWNTDTQYF.

This rearrangement joins TRBV5-5 to TRBJ2-1; no clear D gene. Germline CDR1 SGHKS, CDR2 YYEKEE (reference sequence). V was pared by 0 bases and J by 3 bases, with 7 bases between. The CDR3 sequence is 14 residues long. This CDR3 reads CASSLGPGYNEQFF. Here the CDR3 DNA reads TGTGCCAGCAGCTTGGGACCGGGCTACAATGAGCAGTTCTTC.